A single sample is the source of the 25 T cell receptor beta chains below, sequenced in a study of cytomegalovirus exposure and HLA in healthy donors listed by TCRdb under 2017. The library relied on the immunoSEQ multiplex PCR assay. The multiplex PCR relied on a mix of 60 forward primers for TCR Vbeta segments and 13 reverse primers for TCR Jbeta segments. The immuneACCESS repertoire file appears here via TCRdb, limited to in-frame rearrangements. These files lack a portion of the clones; in checked studies, under half of the deficit traces to unresolved V genes, and the cause of the others is not known. The sample has 100,000 to 150,000 clones on record, 74% of them singletons. The ten largest clonotypes hold 7.3% of the sample. Specimen: PBMCs. The receptors were sampled from a male donor in good health and CMV-seronegative.

This rearrangement joins TRBV7-3 to TRBJ2-7, with TRBD1 identical over 7 bases. Germline assignment: CDR1 SGHTA and CDR2 FQGTGA. There are 15 residues in the CDR3. Trimming took 5 bases from V and 7 from J; bases not matched to a gene: 14. CDR3 coding DNA: TGTGCCAGCAGCCCGACCGGGACAGCCAGGGGAGAGCAGTACTTC. Translating gives CASSPTGTARGEQYF.

The chain recombines TRBV30 with TRBJ2-3; D might be TRBD2 (5 bases). Germline V lookup: CDR1 GTSNPN, CDR2 SVGIG (reference sequence). This CDR3 has 13 amino acids. V lost 2 bases to trimming and J lost 6 bases, with 12 bases between them. CDR3 amino acids: CAWSRGSQDTQYF. In DNA form, the CDR3 reads TGTGCCTGGAGTAGAGGGAGTCAGGATACGCAGTATTTT.

The chain recombines TRBV11-2 with TRBJ1-1, with 10 bases matching TRBD1. The CDR3 consists of 14 residues. Trimming at V came to 8 bases and at J to 3 bases, leaving 6 bases not matched to a gene. Germline assignment: CDR1 SGHAT and CDR2 FQNNGV. CDR3 residues: CASGRTGGHTEAFF. CDR3 DNA: TGTGCCAGCGGACGGACAGGGGGACACACTGAAGCTTTCTTT.

V usage is TRBV2 and J usage is TRBJ1-2; TRBD1 might be the D (5 bases). Germline V gives CDR1 SNHLY, CDR2 FYNNEI. V lost 4 bases to trimming and J lost 8 bases, with 14 bases between them. This CDR3 spans 13 amino acids. The CDR3 region is CASSGAGVEGYTF. The CDR3 coding sequence is TGTGCCAGCAGTGGGGCGGGGGTAGAGGGCTACACCTTC.

The chain combines TRBV7-3 with TRBJ1-2; D gene unclear. Germline assignment: CDR1 SGHTA and CDR2 FQGTGA. The CDR3 loop spans 18 amino acids. Trimming pared 3 bases from V and 4 bases from J, leaving 24 bases between. CDR3 residues: CASSLGKPSARRGYGYTF. In DNA form, the CDR3 reads TGTGCCAGCAGCTTGGGGAAGCCCTCGGCCCGACGGGGCTATGGCTACACCTTC.

V usage is TRBV4-2 and J usage is TRBJ2-5; 9 bases are shared with TRBD1. The J call is doubtful: the DNA matches TRBJ2-7 better. The CDR3 sequence is 15 residues long. CDR1 is LGHNA, CDR2 YNFKEQ, per germline. The DNA of the CDR3 is TGTGCCAGCAGCCACCCGGGACAGGGAATCTACGAGCAGTACTTC. This sequence encodes CASSHPGQGIYEQYF.

The count of this clone is one. CDR3 region: CASSLPGQLMRTEAFF. For the CDR3, the DNA is TGTGCCAGCAGTCTTCCGGGACAGTTAATGAGGACTGAAGCTTTCTTT. This chain joins TRBV28 and TRBJ1-1, with 7 bases aligning to TRBD1. The CDR3 covers 16 residues. J was trimmed by 5 bases and V by 5 bases; bases with no gene match: 14. The germline CDR1 and CDR2 sequences are MDHEN and SYDVKM.

This clone was observed many times. The chain links TRBV7-6 to TRBJ2-2; TRBD2 is a possible D gene (5 bases). This CDR3 contains 16 residues. Germline V lookup: CDR1 SGHVS, CDR2 FNYEAQ. The ends were cut back, 5 bases at V and 4 bases at J, with 17 bases in the middle. The CDR3 is CASSPISSFGTGELFF. The CDR3 DNA reads TGTGCCAGCAGCCCAATATCTAGCTTCGGCACCGGGGAGCTGTTTTTT.

Only one count was recorded for this clone. This chain joins TRBV4-1 and TRBJ2-6, with 8 bases fitting TRBD2. V lost 0 bases and J lost 4; bases outside the gene matches: 17. There are 21 residues in the CDR3. From germline, CDR1 is MGHRA and CDR2 YSYEKL. This CDR3 is CASSQDRPGGTRTWGANVLTF. The CDR3 DNA follows: TGCGCCAGCAGCCAAGACCGACCGGGGGGGACCCGTACGTGGGGGGCCAACGTCCTGACTTTC.

J is TRBJ1-1 and V is TRBV28, with a weak D call TRBD1 (5 bases). Germline V gene sequence: CDR1 MDHEN, CDR2 SYDVKM. This CDR3 has 14 residues. V lost 5 bases, J lost 6 bases, and 16 bases lay in between. CDR3 region: CASSGMTPGSEAFF. CDR3 DNA: TGTGCCAGCAGTGGGATGACTCCAGGGTCTGAAGCTTTCTTT. The full variable domain, in which reference TRBV28 and TRBJ1-1 provide the parts outside the CDR3, is DVKVTQSSRYLVKRTGEKVFLECVQDMDHENMFWYRQDPGLGLRLIYFSYDVKMKEKGDIPEGYSVSREKKERFSLILESASTNQTSMYLCASSGMTPGSEAFFGQGTRLTVV.

This clone was seen a single time. This rearrangement joins TRBV6-5 to TRBJ1-3; possible D gene TRBD1, 6 bases. The CDR3 spans 14 residues. Trimming took off 6 bases at V and 11 bases at J, with 20 bases between the two ends. CDR1 and CDR2 from the germline V gene are MNHEY and SVGAGI. As DNA, the CDR3 is TGTGCCAGCAGCATAGGGGGATCAGGTCCGGCCATATATTTT. Protein sequence: CASSIGGSGPAIYF.

This clone occurred a few times. The rearrangement uses TRBV18 and TRBJ2-2; D remains unclear. V was trimmed by 0 bases and J by 2 bases, leaving 4 bases between them. Germline CDR1 reads KGHSH; CDR2 reads LQKENI. The CDR3 is 14 amino acids. The DNA of the CDR3 is TGTGCCAGCTCACCACCAAGCAACACCGGGGAGCTGTTTTTT. Translated: CASSPPSNTGELFF.

The chain uses TRBV15 and TRBJ1-5, with D hard to call. Germline CDR1 reads LNHNV; CDR2 reads YYDKDF (reference sequence). This CDR3 contains 15 residues. The V end lost 3 bases, the J end lost 2 bases, and 11 bases lay between the germline ends. CDR3: CATSRAGLGNQPQHF. The CDR3, as DNA: TGTGCCACCAGCAGGGCAGGACTAGGCAATCAGCCCCAGCATTTT.

This clone was counted a few times. This chain links TRBV11-2 with TRBJ2-5; 7 nucleotides agree with TRBD2. Germline trimming cut 11 bases from V and 5 bases from J; bases unmatched to any gene: 14. The CDR3 contains 14 residues. Germline V gives CDR1 SGHAT, CDR2 FQNNGV. CDR3 DNA: TGTGCCTCTCGGGGGGTCCCCTCCCAGGAGACCCAGTACTTC. The encoded protein is CASRGVPSQETQYF.

The J gene is TRBJ1-4, the V gene TRBV9; possibly TRBD1 for D (5 bases). CDR3 length: 14 amino acids. Germline CDR1 SGDLS, CDR2 YYNGEE. The V end lost 1 base, the J end lost 15 bases, and 19 bases lay between the germline ends. In DNA form, the CDR3 reads TGTGCCAGCAGCGTATCCCGGGACTCAAGTTGGTTGTTTTTT. It is translated as CASSVSRDSSWLFF.

Only one count was recorded for this clone. The J gene is TRBJ2-7, the V gene TRBV9; the D gene is possibly TRBD2 (7 bases). The germline V and J ends were trimmed by 3 bases and 5 bases, with 18 bases remaining between them. Germline V CDR1 and CDR2: SGDLS, YYNGEE. CDR3 length: 15 amino acids. CDR3 loop: CASSEGRGFGDEQYF. The CDR3 region has the DNA TGTGCCAGCAGCGAAGGGAGGGGGTTCGGGGACGAGCAGTACTTC.

This clone turned up a few times. The chain is built from TRBV19 and TRBJ1-2; 9 nucleotides agree with TRBD1. The CDR3 runs to 14 residues. The germline gives CDR1 LNHDA, CDR2 SQIVND (reference sequence). V lost 8 bases and J lost 6; bases outside the gene matches: 10. The CDR3 DNA follows: TGTGCCAGTTTCTCCGGGACAGGGCGGGATGGCTACACCTTC. This codes for CASFSGTGRDGYTF.

This clone turned up a few times. This chain connects TRBV5-6 to TRBJ2-1; a weak D match, TRBD1 (6 bases). Germline V gene data show CDR1 as SGHDT and CDR2 as YYEEEE. Trimming shortened V by 1 base and J by 8 bases, and 22 bases separated the two germline ends. The CDR3 length is 17 residues. CDR3 sequence reads: CASSLKDRNNGWDEQFF. Written as DNA, the CDR3 is TGTGCCAGCAGCTTGAAAGACAGGAATAATGGTTGGGATGAGCAGTTCTTC.

This sequence joins TRBV7-3 and TRBJ2-1; TRBD1 aligns across 7 bases. The CDR3 runs 15 residues. Germline V gives CDR1 SGHTA, CDR2 FQGTGA. V shed 4 bases and J 0 bases; nucleotides not matched to a gene: 3. This chain's CDR3 is CASSSDRSSYNEQFF. CDR3 nucleotides: TGTGCCAGCAGCTCGGACAGGAGCTCCTACAATGAGCAGTTCTTC.

V gene TRBV6-6 combines with J gene TRBJ2-5; 11 bases are a match to TRBD1. The V gene's germline CDR1 is MNHNY and CDR2 SVGAGI (reference sequence). Unmatched junction bases numbered 6, after V lost 7 bases and J lost 5 bases. The CDR3 is 14 amino acids. Written as DNA, the CDR3 is TGTGCCAGCACCGAGGGACAGGGGGATGAGACCCAGTACTTC. Amino acids: CASTEGQGDETQYF.

The chain links TRBV25-1 to TRBJ2-3, with 7 bases that match TRBD2. The CDR3 totals 15 residues. V trimming: 1 base; J trimming: 2 bases; junction bases outside the gene matches: 3. Per germline, CDR1 MGHDK and CDR2 SYGVNS. CDR3 DNA: TGTGCCAGCAGTGAATGGGGGGGTTACACAGATACGCAGTATTTT. Protein: CASSEWGGYTDTQYF.

The chain has TRBV12-5 and TRBJ2-1; 11 bases fit TRBD2. CDR3 length: 16 residues. V lost 2 bases to trimming and J lost 9 bases; unmatched junction nucleotides: 9. Germline V gene lookup returns CDR1 LGHNT and CDR2 FRNRAP. CDR3 loop: CASGLISGRAGGEQFF. CDR3 bases: TGTGCTAGTGGTTTGATTAGCGGGAGGGCCGGAGGTGAGCAGTTCTTC.

This chain joins TRBV6-6 and TRBJ2-5; possible D gene TRBD2, 5 bases. There are 13 residues in the CDR3. Between the trimmed V and J ends, which lost 7 bases and 5 bases, there was a span of 14 bases. Germline V gene sequence: CDR1 MNHNY, CDR2 SVGAGI (reference sequence). Here the CDR3 reads CASTEVEGETQYF. The CDR3 DNA is TGTGCCAGCACCGAGGTAGAGGGCGAGACCCAGTACTTC.

This clone appeared a single time. This chain links TRBV9 with TRBJ2-7, with TRBD1 identical over 10 bases. This CDR3 has 14 amino acids. The V gene's germline CDR1 is SGDLS and CDR2 YYNGEE. V was pared by 0 bases and J by 5 bases, with 2 bases of the junction left unmatched. The DNA for the CDR3 is TGTGCCAGCAGCGTAGAGACAGGGGGCGACGAGCAGTACTTC. Translation gives CASSVETGGDEQYF.

There are a few counts of this clone. V usage is TRBV18 and J usage is TRBJ1-5; 8 bases line up with TRBD1. The junction had 7 bases not matched to a gene; V was cut back by 2 bases and J by 4 bases. Germline assignment: CDR1 KGHSH and CDR2 LQKENI. The CDR3 is 16 amino acids. The CDR3 DNA sequence: TGTGCCAGCTCACCAACGGGGACAGGCGTTAATCAGCCCCAGCATTTT. Translating it yields CASSPTGTGVNQPQHF.